The 9 T cell receptor beta chains reported below all come from one sample, sequenced in a study of blood T cells in healthy people across ages. For the second PCR, which ran for roughly 6 to 12 cycles, a sample-barcoded 5' primer and a J-beta primer mix were used. MiXCR, run by TCRdb on the 5' RACE reads, gives a single entry per CDR3 protein. This table has over a million distinct CDR3 sequences, around 55% appearing once. Sequencing used blood. These receptors all come from a man aged 18 to 30 in good health.

The V call is TRBV10-3, the J call TRBJ1-2; D is unresolved. Per the germline V gene, CDR1 is ENHRY and CDR2 is SYGVKD. Trimming left V 2 bases short and J 6 bases short, with 19 bases between. This CDR3 has 16 residues. CDR3 coding DNA: TGTGCCATCAGTGAGCGCTTCCTGGGGATAAGGGATGGCTACACCTTC. Protein sequence: CAISERFLGIRDGYTF.

The chain couples TRBV20-1 to TRBJ2-5, with 10 bases identical to TRBD2. This CDR3 has 17 residues. The V and J ends lost 3 bases and 2 bases, in that order; junction bases with no gene match: 12. Looked up from germline, CDR1 is DFQATT and CDR2 is SNEGSKA (reference sequence). The CDR3 reads CSASHRPSGGPQETQYF. CDR3 coding DNA: TGCAGTGCTAGCCATCGCCCTAGCGGGGGCCCTCAAGAGACCCAGTACTTC.

This clonotype was observed a handful of times. V gene TRBV12-3 or TRBV12-4 combines with J gene TRBJ2-3; D not resolved. Between the trimmed V and J ends, which lost 6 bases and 1 base, there was a span of 14 bases. CDR3 length equals 15 residues. The CDR3 region has the DNA TGTGCCAGCAGCCCAGACCGTCGGGGCACAGATACGCAGTATTTT. Translation: CASSPDRRGTDTQYF.

The chain carries TRBV27 and TRBJ2-1; 8 bases are a match to TRBD1. The better agreement between TRBJ2-7 and the DNA end casts doubt on the J call. The germline V gene encodes CDR1 MNHEY and CDR2 SMNVEV (reference sequence). This CDR3 spans 17 amino acids. CDR3 residues: CASSLMGFGRGLNEQYF. CDR3 DNA: TGTGCCAGCAGTTTAATGGGTTTCGGCAGGGGGCTAAATGAGCAGTACTTC.

The chain is built from TRBV29-1 and TRBJ2-7; D may correspond to TRBD1 or TRBD2 (5 bases each). CDR1 SQVTM and CDR2 ANQGSEA come from the germline V gene. The CDR3 is 13 residues long. The V gene lost 6 bases and the J gene lost 5 bases, with 17 bases spanning the gap. CDR3 sequence reads: CSVAGRASHEQYF. DNA of the CDR3: TGCAGCGTGGCGGGCAGGGCATCCCACGAGCAGTACTTC.

The chain links TRBV2 to TRBJ1-5; no reliable D call. CDR1 is SNHLY and CDR2 is FYNNEI in the germline V gene. Trimming shortened V by 7 bases and J by 1 base, and 5 bases separated the two germline ends. The CDR3 runs to 12 residues. CDR3 amino acids: CASKASNQPQHF. Written as DNA, the CDR3 is TGTGCCAGCAAAGCCAGCAATCAGCCCCAGCATTTT.

This clonotype was observed a single time. V gene TRBV29-1 combines with J gene TRBJ1-2; D possibly corresponds to TRBD1 (5 bases). The germline V gene encodes CDR1 SQVTM and CDR2 ANQGSEA. V was clipped by 7 bases and J by 12 bases, with 18 bases between them. This CDR3 contains 11 residues. Here the CDR3 reads CSGETGARHTF. DNA of the CDR3: TGCAGCGGTGAGACCGGGGCGAGGCACACCTTC.

This clonotype appeared a few times. The chain employs TRBV6-6 and TRBJ2-7; 8 nucleotides align to TRBD1. Per germline, CDR1 MNHNY and CDR2 SVGAGI (reference sequence). This CDR3 is built from 14 residues. The CDR3 reads CPGQGNPAAYEQYF. CDR3 DNA sequence: TGTCCCGGACAGGGAAATCCTGCCGCCTACGAGCAGTACTTC.

This sequence joins TRBV7-9 and TRBJ2-5, with D maybe TRBD2 (6 bases). The V gene's germline CDR1 is SEHNR and CDR2 FQNEAQ (reference sequence). CDR3 length: 15 residues. The V gene lost 0 bases and the J gene lost 2 bases, with 10 bases spanning the gap. CDR3 sequence reads: CASSLASGIQETQYF. The CDR3 coding sequence is TGTGCCAGCAGCTTAGCTAGCGGAATACAAGAGACCCAGTACTTC.